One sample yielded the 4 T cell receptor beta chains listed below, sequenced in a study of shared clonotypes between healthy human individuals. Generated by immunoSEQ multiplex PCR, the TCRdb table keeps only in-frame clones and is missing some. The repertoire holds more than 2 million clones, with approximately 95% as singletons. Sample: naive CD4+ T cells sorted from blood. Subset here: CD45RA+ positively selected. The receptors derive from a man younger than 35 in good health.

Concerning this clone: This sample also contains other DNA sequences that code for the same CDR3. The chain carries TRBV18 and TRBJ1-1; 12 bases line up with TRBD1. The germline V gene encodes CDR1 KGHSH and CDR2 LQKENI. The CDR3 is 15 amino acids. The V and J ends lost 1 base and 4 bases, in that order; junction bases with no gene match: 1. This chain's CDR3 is CASSPLGQGATEAFF. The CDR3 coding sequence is TGTGCCAGCTCACCACTGGGACAGGGGGCCACTGAAGCTTTCTTT.

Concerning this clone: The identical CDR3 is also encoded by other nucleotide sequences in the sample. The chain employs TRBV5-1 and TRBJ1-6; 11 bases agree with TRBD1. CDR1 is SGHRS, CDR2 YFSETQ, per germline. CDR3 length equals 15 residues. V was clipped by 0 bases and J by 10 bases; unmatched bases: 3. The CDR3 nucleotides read TGCGCCAGCAGCTTGGCCGGGACAGGGGGATCACCCCTCCACTTT. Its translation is CASSLAGTGGSPLHF.

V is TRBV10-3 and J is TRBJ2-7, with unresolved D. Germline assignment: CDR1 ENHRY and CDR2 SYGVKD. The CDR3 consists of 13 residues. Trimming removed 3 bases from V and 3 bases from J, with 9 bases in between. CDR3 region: CAISDGRLYEQYF. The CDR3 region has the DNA TGTGCCATCAGTGACGGCAGGCTCTACGAGCAGTACTTC.

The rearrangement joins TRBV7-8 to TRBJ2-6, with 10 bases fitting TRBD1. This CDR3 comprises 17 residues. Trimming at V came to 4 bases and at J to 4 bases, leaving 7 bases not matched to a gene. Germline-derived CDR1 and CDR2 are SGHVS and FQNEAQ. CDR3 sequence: CASSWDRGQTGANVLTF. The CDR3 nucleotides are TGTGCCAGCAGCTGGGACAGGGGACAAACCGGGGCCAACGTCCTGACTTTC.